Below are 4 T cell receptor beta chains sequenced from a single sample in a study of cytomegalovirus exposure and HLA in healthy donors. The PCR used 60 Vbeta and 13 Jbeta primers. This table comes from immunoSEQ multiplex PCR, and its TCRdb copy is limited to in-frame clones, with some not included. This sample yields about 70,000 clones, of which about nine tenths are seen a single time; 1.5% to 2% belongs to the top ten. Sequencing input: PBMCs. These receptors came from a woman aged 25 to 45 in good health and CMV-seronegative.

The CDR3 nucleotides read TGTGCCAGCAGGGGTTCGGGGACAGGGGGCTGGAGCGGGGAGCTGTTTTTT. Protein sequence: CASRGSGTGGWSGELFF. The V gene is TRBV28, the J gene TRBJ2-2; 12 bases are a match to TRBD1. J lost 7 bases, V lost 6 bases, and 12 bases had no gene match. This CDR3 contains 17 residues. Germline V gives CDR1 MDHEN, CDR2 SYDVKM.

The chain carries TRBV11-3 and TRBJ2-5, with a weak D call TRBD2 (5 bases). Germline V gene lookup returns CDR1 SGHNT and CDR2 YENEEA. The CDR3 totals 13 residues. Trimming removed 0 bases at V and 5 bases at J, with 7 bases between. CDR3 DNA: TGTGCCAGCAGCTTAGAACGGAGGGAGACCCAGTACTTC. Its translation is CASSLERRETQYF.

This clone is a singleton in its sample. The chain carries TRBV13 and TRBJ2-5; 9 bases agree with TRBD2. This CDR3 is built from 15 residues. J gave up 2 bases and V 2 bases, and 3 bases lay outside the gene matches. Germline V gene data show CDR1 as PRHDT and CDR2 as FYEKMQ (reference sequence). CDR3 sequence reads: CASSLRGRVQETQYF. CDR3 DNA: TGTGCCAGCAGCTTACGCGGGAGGGTTCAAGAGACCCAGTACTTC. Filled out from reference TRBV13 and TRBJ2-5, the complete variable domain reads AAGVIQSPRHLIKEKRETATLKCYPIPRHDTVYWYQQGPGQDPQFLISFYEKMQSDKGSIPDRFSAQQFSDYHSELNMSSLELGDSALYFCASSLRGRVQETQYFGPGTRLLVL.

This sequence joins TRBV28 and TRBJ2-7; D unclear. This CDR3 comprises 12 residues. Per the germline V gene, CDR1 is MDHEN and CDR2 is SYDVKM. Deletions cut 2 bases from V and 3 bases from J, with 5 bases between. CDR3 DNA sequence: TGTGCCAGCAGTTTAAAGAGCTACGAGCAGTACTTC. Translation: CASSLKSYEQYF.